The source of this T cell receptor beta chain is a study of blood T cell repertoires in COVID-19. TCRdb's copy holds only in-frame clones and misses some; the assay was immunoSEQ multiplex PCR. The table lists fewer than 60,000 clones, roughly four fifths of them singletons. The receptor was derived from a man aged 65 to 79 with active COVID-19. Specimen: peripheral blood.

CDR3 residues: CASSLAAGSNQPQHF. Written as DNA, the CDR3 is TGTGCCAGCAGCTTAGCGGCTGGTAGCAATCAGCCCCAGCATTTT. This rearrangement joins TRBV7-2 to TRBJ1-5; D gene ambiguous. The germline V and J ends were trimmed by 0 bases and 0 bases, with 6 bases remaining between them. CDR3 length equals 15 residues. Looked up from germline, CDR1 is SGHTA and CDR2 is FQGNSA. The variable domain in full, with the rest retrieved from reference TRBV7-2 and TRBJ1-5, is GAGVSQSPSNKVTEKGKDVELRCDPISGHTALYWYRQSLGQGLEFLIYFQGNSAPDKSGLPSDRFSAERTGGSVSTLTIQRTQQEDSAVYLCASSLAAGSNQPQHFGDGTRLSIL.